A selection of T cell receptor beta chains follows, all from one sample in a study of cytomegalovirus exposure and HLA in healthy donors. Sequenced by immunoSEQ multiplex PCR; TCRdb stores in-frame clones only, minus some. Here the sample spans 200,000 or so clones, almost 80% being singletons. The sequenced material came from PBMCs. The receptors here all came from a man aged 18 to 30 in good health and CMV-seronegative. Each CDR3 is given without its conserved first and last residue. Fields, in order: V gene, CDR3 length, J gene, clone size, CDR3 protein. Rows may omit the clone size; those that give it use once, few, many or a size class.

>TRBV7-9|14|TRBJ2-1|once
ASSQTDRVWRNEQF
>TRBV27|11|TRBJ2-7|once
ATTRPGTREQY
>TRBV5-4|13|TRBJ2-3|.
ASSFRTGSSDTQY
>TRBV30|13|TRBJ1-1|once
AWAPGQGANTEAF
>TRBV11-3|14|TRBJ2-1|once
ASSFGGTSGGNEQF
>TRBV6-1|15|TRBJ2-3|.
ASSEGVAGGVSDTQY
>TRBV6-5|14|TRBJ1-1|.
ASSYSGSLLNTEAF
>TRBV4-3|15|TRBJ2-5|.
ASSQDGRMLGGETQY
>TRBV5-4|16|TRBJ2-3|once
ASSLGPLAGGNTDTQY
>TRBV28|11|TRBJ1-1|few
ASSFQGIAEAF
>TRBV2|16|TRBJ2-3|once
ASSEDGVGGALTDTQY
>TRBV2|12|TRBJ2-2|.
ASTTGTVFGELF
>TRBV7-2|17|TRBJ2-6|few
ASSLTRTSLFSGANVLT
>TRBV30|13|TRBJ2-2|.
AWSAHKRGTGELF
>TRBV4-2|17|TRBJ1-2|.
ASSQFISGTGGLGYGYT
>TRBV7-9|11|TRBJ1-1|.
ASRRAEVTEAF
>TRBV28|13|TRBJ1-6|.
ASSFPGTDNSPLH
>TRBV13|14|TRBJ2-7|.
ASSLDYSRGRHEQY
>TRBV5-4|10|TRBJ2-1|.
ASSWARDEQF
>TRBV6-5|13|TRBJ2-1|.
ASSFIAPGYNEQF
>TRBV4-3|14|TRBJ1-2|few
ASSQVGQGGNYGYT
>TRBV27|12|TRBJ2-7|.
ASGYRDSSYEQY
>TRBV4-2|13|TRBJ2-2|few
ATNRVGASAGELF
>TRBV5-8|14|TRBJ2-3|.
ASSLAAGGGPDTQY
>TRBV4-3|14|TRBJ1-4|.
ASSQDWTGANEKLF
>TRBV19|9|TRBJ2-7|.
ASSTGREQY
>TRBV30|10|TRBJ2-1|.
AWSYVYSEQF
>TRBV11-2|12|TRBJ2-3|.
ASSEGLAANTQY
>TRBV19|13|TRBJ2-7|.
ASSYSYTSSYEQY
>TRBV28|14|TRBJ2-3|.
ASSAGTSGHTDTQY
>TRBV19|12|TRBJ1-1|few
ATRKQQENTEAF
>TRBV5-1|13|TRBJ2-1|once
ASSFSGGAGNEQF
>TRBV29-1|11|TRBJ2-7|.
SVEQGSAYEQY
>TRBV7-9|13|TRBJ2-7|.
ASSPPQRGDYEQY
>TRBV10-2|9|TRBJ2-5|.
ASGVPETQY
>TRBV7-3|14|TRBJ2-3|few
ASSQGRTRDTDTQY
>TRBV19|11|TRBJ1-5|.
ASSKGSRQPQH
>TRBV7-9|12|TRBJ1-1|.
ASSLNRDRTEAF
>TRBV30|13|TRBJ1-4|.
AWALAGDSPEKLF
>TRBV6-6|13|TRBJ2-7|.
ASSYLQGRTYEQY
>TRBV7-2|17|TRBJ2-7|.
ASSLVQTGALLRSYEQY
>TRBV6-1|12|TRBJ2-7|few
ASRTSGNPYEQY
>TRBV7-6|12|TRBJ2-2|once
ASRTGPNTGELF
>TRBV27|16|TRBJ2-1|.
ASSQGTGGPFSYNEQF
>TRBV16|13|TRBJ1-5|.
ASSQVDSSNQPQH
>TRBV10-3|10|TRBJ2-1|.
AISPAGDEQF